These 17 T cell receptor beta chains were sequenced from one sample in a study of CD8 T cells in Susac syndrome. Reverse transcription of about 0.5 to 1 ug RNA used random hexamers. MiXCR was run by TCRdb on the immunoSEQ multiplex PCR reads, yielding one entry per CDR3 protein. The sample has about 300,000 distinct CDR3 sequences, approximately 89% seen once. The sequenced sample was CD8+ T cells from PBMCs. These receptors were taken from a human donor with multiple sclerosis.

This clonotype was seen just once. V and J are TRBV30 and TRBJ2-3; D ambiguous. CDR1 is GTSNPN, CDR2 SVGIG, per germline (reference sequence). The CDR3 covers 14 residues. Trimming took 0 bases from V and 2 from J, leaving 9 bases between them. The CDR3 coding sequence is TGTGCCTGGAGTGTACCTGGATACACAGATACGCAGTATTTT. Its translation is CAWSVPGYTDTQYF.

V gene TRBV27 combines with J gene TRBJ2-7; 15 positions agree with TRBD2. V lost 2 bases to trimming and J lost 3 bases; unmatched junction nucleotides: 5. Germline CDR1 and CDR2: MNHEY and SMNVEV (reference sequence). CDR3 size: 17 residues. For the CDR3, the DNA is TGTGCCAGCAGTTTAGAGGGACTAGCGGGAGGAAACTACGAGCAGTACTTC. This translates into CASSLEGLAGGNYEQYF.

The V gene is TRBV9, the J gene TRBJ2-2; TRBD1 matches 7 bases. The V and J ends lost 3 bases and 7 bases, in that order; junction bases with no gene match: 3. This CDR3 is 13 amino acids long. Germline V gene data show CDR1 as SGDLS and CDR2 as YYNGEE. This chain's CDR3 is CASSGSGGGELFF. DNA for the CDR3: TGTGCCAGCAGCGGATCAGGGGGCGGGGAGCTGTTTTTT. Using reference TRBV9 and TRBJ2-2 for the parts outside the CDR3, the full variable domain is DSGVTQTPKHLITATGQRVTLRCSPRSGDLSVYWYQQSLDQGLQFLIQYYNGEERAKGNILERFSAQQFPDLHSELNLSSLELGDSALYFCASSGSGGGELFFGEGSRLTVL.

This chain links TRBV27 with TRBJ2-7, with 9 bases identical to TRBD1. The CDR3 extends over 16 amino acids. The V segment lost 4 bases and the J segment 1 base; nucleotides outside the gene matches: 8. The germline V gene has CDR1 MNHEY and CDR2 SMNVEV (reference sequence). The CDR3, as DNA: TGTGCCAGCAGTTCCCCCGGACAGGGGCCTTCCTACGAGCAGTACTTC. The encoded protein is CASSSPGQGPSYEQYF.

The CDR3 nucleotides are TGTGCCTGGAGTGTTGGTAGGACTAGCACAGATACGCAGTATTTT. It yields the protein CAWSVGRTSTDTQYF. The chain uses TRBV30 and TRBJ2-3; tentative D call: TRBD2 (5 bases). This CDR3 has 15 amino acids. V lost 0 bases to trimming and J lost 0 bases, with 10 bases between them. Germline V CDR1 and CDR2: GTSNPN, SVGIG (reference sequence). The full variable domain, its missing parts supplied by reference TRBV30 and TRBJ2-3, is SQTIHQWPATLVQPVGSPLSLECTVEGTSNPNLYWYRQAAGRGLQLLFYSVGIGQISSEVPQNLSASRPQDRQFILSSKKLLLSDSGFYLCAWSVGRTSTDTQYFGPGTRLTVL.

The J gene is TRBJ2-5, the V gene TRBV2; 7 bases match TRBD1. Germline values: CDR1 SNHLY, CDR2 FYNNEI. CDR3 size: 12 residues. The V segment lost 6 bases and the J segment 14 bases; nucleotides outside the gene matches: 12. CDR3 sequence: CASRGDSRHRYF. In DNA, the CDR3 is TGTGCCAGCAGAGGGGACAGCCGTCACCGATACTTC.

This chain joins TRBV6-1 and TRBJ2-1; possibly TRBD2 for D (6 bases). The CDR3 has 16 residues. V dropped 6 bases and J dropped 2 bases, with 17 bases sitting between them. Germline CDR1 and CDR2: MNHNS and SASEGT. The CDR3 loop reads CASRPWDWPTYNEQFF. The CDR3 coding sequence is TGTGCCAGCAGGCCTTGGGACTGGCCGACCTACAATGAGCAGTTCTTC.

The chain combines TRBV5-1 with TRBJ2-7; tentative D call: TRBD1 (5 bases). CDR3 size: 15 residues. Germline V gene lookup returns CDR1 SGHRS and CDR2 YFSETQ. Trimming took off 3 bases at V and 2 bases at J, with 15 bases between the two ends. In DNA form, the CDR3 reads TGCGCCAGCAGCTGGGCTGACAGCAACACCTACGAGCAGTACTTC. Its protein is CASSWADSNTYEQYF.

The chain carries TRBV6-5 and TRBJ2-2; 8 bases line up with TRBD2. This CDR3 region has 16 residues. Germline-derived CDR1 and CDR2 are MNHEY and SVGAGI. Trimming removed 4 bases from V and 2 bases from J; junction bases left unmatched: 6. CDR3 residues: CASSWVAGFNTGELFF. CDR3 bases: TGTGCCAGCAGTTGGGTAGCGGGGTTCAACACCGGGGAGCTGTTTTTT.

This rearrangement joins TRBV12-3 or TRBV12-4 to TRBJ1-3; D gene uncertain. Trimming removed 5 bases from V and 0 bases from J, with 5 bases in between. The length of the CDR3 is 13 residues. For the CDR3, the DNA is TGTGCCAGCAGTCGGCCCTCTGGAAACACCATATATTTT. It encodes CASSRPSGNTIYF.

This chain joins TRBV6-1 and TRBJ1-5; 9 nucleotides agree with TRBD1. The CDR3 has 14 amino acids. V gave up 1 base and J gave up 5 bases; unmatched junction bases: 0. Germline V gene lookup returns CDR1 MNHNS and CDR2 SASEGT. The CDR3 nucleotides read TGTGCCAGCAGTGAAGGACAGGGGGATCAGCCCCAGCATTTT. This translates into CASSEGQGDQPQHF.

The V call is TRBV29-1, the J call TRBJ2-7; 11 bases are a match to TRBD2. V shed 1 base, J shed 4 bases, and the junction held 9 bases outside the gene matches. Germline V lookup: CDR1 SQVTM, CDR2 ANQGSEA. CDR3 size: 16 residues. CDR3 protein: CSVEGLAGRNVYEQYF. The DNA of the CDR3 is TGCAGCGTTGAAGGACTAGCGGGACGAAACGTATACGAGCAGTACTTC.

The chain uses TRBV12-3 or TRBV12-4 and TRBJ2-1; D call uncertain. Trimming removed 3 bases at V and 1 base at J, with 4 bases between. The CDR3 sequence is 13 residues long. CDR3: CASSFVSYNEQFF. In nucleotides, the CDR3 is TGTGCCAGCAGTTTTGTGTCCTACAATGAGCAGTTCTTC.

This chain's CDR3 is CASSSLYQRLQETQYF. CDR3 in DNA: TGTGCCAGCAGCTCCCTTTACCAGCGGTTGCAAGAGACCCAGTACTTC. The chain employs TRBV7-8 and TRBJ2-5; TRBD2 might be the D (5 bases). V shed 4 bases and J shed 2 bases, with 17 bases lying between them. The CDR3 totals 16 residues. Germline V gene lookup returns CDR1 SGHVS and CDR2 FQNEAQ.

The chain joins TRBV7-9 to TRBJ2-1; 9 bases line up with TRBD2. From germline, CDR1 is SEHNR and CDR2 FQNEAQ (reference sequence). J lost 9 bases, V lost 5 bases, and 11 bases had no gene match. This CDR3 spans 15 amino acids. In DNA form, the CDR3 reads TGTGCCAGCAGCCCCTTGGTAGCGGGAGTACCTGAGCAGTTCTTC. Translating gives CASSPLVAGVPEQFF.

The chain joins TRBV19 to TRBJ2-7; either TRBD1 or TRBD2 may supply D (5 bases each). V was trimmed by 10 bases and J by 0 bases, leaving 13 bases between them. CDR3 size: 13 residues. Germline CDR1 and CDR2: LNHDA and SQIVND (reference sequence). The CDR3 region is CATGPGASYEQYF. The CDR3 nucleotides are TGTGCCACAGGCCCCGGGGCCTCCTACGAGCAGTACTTC.

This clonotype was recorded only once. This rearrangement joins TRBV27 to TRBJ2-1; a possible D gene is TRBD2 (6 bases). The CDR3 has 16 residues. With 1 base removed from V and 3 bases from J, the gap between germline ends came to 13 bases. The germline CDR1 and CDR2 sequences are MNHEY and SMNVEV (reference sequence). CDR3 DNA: TGTGCCAGCAGTTTATTGCGGCGGGAAGGCTACAATGAGCAGTTCTTC. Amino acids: CASSLLRREGYNEQFF.